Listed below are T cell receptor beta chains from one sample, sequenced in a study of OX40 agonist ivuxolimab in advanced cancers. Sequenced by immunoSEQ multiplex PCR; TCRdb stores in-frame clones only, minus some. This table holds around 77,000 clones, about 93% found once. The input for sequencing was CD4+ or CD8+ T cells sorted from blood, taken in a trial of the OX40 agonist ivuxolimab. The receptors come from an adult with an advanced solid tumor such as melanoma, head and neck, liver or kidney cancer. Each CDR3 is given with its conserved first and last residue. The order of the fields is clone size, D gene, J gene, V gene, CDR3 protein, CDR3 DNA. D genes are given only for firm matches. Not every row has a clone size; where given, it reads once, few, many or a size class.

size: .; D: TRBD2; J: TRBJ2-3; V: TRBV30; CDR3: CAWSDLAGGTDTQYF; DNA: TGTGCCTGGAGTGATCTAGCGGGGGGAACAGATACGCAGTATTTT
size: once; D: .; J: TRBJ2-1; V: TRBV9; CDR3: CASSVRGADEQFF; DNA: TGTGCCAGCAGCGTAAGGGGGGCCGATGAGCAGTTCTTC
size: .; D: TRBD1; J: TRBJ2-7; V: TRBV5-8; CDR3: CASSLWTGDKMSYEQYF; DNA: TGTGCCAGCAGCTTGTGGACAGGGGACAAAATGTCCTACGAGCAGTACTTC
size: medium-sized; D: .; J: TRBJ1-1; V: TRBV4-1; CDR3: CASSHPTTHIDTEAFF; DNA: TGCGCCAGCAGCCACCCAACCACTCACATAGACACTGAAGCTTTCTTT
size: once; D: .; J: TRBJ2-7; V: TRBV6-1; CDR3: CASSEYFGQGYEQYF; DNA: TGTGCCAGCAGTGAATACTTTGGGCAGGGCTACGAGCAGTACTTC
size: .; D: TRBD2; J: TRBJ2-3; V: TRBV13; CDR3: CASSPSGSTGDTQYF; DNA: TGTGCCAGCAGCCCTAGCGGGAGCACCGGAGATACGCAGTATTTT
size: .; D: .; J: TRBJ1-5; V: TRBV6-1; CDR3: CASRKMGWRNQPQHF; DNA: TGTGCCAGCAGAAAAATGGGGTGGCGCAATCAGCCCCAGCATTTT
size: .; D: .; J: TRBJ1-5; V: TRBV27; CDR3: CASSFSNQPQHF; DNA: TGTGCCAGCAGTTTTAGCAATCAGCCCCAGCATTTT
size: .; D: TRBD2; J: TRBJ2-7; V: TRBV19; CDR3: CASSRTRSSYEQYF; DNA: TGTGCCAGTAGTCGGACTAGAAGCTCCTACGAGCAGTACTTC
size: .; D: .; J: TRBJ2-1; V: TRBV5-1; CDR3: CASSLGSYLHNEQFF; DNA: TGCGCCAGCAGCTTAGGGAGTTATTTACACAATGAGCAGTTCTTC
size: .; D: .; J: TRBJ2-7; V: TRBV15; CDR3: CATSPDSTSYEQYF; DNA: TGTGCCACCAGCCCGGACAGTACCTCCTACGAGCAGTACTTC
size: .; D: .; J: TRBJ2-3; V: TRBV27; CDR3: CASRKNSASDLPRDTQYF; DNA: TGTGCCAGCAGAAAAAATTCGGCTAGCGACCTCCCAAGGGATACGCAGTATTTT
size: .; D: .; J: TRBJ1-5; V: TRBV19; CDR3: CASSPYYRANQPQHF; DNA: TGTGCCAGTAGTCCTTACTACAGGGCAAATCAGCCCCAGCATTTT
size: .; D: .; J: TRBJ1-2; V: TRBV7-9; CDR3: CASSSSETVFGYTF; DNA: TGTGCCAGCAGCTCCTCGGAAACGGTGTTTGGCTACACCTTC
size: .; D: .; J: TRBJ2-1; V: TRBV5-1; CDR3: CASSLEGWGSNEQFF; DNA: TGCGCCAGCAGCTTAGAAGGGTGGGGTTCCAATGAGCAGTTCTTC
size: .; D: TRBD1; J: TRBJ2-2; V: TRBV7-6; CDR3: CASSFFSGQGMDTGELFF; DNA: TGTGCCAGCAGCTTCTTCTCGGGACAGGGGATGGACACCGGGGAGCTGTTTTTT
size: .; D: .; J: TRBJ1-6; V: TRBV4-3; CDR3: CASSQSWGNSPLHF; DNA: TGCGCCAGCAGCCAGTCATGGGGGAATTCACCCCTCCACTTT
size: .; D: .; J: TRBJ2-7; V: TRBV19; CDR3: CASSPGGGYEQYF; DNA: TGTGCCAGTAGTCCAGGGGGGGGCTACGAGCAGTACTTC
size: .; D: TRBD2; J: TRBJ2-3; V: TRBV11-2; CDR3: CASSSGKGGRTDTQYF; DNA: TGTGCCAGCTCTAGCGGGAAGGGGGGCCGGACAGATACGCAGTATTTT
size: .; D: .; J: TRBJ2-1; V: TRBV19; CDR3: CASNGKESSYNEQFF; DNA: TGTGCCAGTAACGGGAAGGAGTCTAGTTACAATGAGCAGTTCTTC
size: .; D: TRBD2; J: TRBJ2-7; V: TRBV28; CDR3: CASRTSSRTSGDYEQYF; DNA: TGTGCCAGCAGGACTAGTTCTCGGACTAGCGGAGACTACGAGCAGTACTTC
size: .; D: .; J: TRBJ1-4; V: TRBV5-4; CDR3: CASSLDSEEKLFF; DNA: TGTGCCAGCAGCTTGGACAGTGAGGAAAAACTGTTTTTT
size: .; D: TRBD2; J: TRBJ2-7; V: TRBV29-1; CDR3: CSVDSGGPNEQYF; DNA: TGCAGCGTTGATTCGGGGGGGCCCAACGAGCAGTACTTC
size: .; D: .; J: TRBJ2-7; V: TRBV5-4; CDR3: CASSPGSGAYEQYF; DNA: TGTGCCAGCAGCCCCGGATCGGGTGCATACGAGCAGTACTTC
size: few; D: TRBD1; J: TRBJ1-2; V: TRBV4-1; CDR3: CASSHPDREGYTF; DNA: TGCGCCAGCAGCCATCCAGACAGGGAGGGCTACACCTTC
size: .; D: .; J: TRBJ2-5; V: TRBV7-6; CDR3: CASSLEGERTETQYF; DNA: TGTGCCAGCAGCTTAGAGGGTGAGCGCACGGAGACCCAGTACTTC
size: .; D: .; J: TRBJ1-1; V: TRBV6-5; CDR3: CASSYLQAVGTEAFF; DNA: TGTGCCAGCAGTTACCTACAGGCTGTGGGCACTGAAGCTTTCTTT
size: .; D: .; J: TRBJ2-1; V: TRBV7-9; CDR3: CASSLGRVDLGDFF; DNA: TGTGCCAGCAGCTTGGGACGGGTTGACCTAGGCGACTTCTTC
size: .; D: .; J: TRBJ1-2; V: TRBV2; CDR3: CASSEARGGNLYGYTF; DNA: TGTGCCAGCAGTGAAGCGCGGGGAGGAAACCTCTATGGCTACACCTTC
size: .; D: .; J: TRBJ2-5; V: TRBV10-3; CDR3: CAISEGLSQETQYF; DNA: TGTGCCATCAGTGAGGGACTAAGCCAAGAGACCCAGTACTTC
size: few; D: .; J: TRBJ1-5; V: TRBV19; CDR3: CASSSGLHQPQHF; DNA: TGTGCCAGTAGTTCGGGACTGCATCAGCCCCAGCATTTT
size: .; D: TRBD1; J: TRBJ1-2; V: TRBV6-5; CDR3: CASSGQGRGYTF; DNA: TGTGCCAGCAGTGGACAGGGGCGAGGCTACACCTTC
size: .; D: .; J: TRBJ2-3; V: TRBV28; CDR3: CASSLVTPGRDTQYF; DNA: TGTGCCAGCAGTTTAGTGACCCCAGGAAGAGATACGCAGTATTTT
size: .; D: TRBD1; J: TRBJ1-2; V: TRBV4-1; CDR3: CASSHLPGQGYGYTF; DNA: TGCGCCAGCAGCCACCTACCGGGACAGGGCTATGGCTACACCTTC
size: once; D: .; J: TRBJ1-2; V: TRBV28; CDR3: CASSFYGGGYGYTF; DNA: TGTGCCAGCAGTTTCTACGGGGGCGGCTATGGCTACACCTTC
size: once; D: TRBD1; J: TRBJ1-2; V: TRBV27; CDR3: CASRQTGGHYGYTF; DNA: TGTGCCAGCCGCCAAACAGGGGGCCACTATGGCTACACCTTC
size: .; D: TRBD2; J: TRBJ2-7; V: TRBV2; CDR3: CASSEALQASGVSEQYF; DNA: TGTGCCAGCAGTGAAGCGCTTCAGGCTAGCGGGGTGAGCGAGCAGTACTTC
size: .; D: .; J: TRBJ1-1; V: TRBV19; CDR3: CASSIGTTEAFF; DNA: TGTGCCAGTAGTATAGGGACAACGGAAGCTTTCTTT
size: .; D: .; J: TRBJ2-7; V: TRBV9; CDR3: CASSVEPNPYEQYF; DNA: TGTGCCAGCAGCGTAGAACCGAATCCCTACGAGCAGTACTTC
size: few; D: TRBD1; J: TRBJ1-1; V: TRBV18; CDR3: CASSPGTGLEAFF; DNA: TGTGCCAGCTCACCCGGGACAGGTCTTGAAGCTTTCTTT
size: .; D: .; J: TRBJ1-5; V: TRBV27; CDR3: CASSLGSHQPQHF; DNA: TGTGCCAGCAGTTTAGGGTCACATCAGCCCCAGCATTTT
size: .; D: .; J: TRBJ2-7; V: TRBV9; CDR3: CASSAERGSYEQYF; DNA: TGTGCCAGCAGCGCCGAAAGAGGGTCCTACGAGCAGTACTTC
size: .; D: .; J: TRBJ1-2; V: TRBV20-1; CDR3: CSAGDNYGYTF; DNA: TGCAGTGCTGGGGACAACTATGGCTACACCTTC
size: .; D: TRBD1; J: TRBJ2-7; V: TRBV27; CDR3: CASSSNNPTGKLYEQYF; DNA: TGTGCCAGCAGTTCCAATAACCCGACAGGGAAGCTCTACGAGCAGTACTTC
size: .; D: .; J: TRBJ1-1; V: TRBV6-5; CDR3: CASSLTGDAGTEAFF; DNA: TGTGCCAGCAGTTTAACCGGAGACGCGGGAACTGAAGCTTTCTTT
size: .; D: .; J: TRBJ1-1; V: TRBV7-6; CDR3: CASSSPGGANTEAFF; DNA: TGTGCCAGCAGCTCCCCTGGGGGCGCAAACACTGAAGCTTTCTTT
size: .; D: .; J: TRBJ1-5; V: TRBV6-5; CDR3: CASSYRPYQPQHF; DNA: TGTGCCAGCAGTTACCGGCCTTATCAGCCCCAGCATTTT
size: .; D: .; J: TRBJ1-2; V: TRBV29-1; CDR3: CSVEEQNLYGYTF; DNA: TGCAGCGTTGAAGAACAGAACCTCTATGGCTACACCTTC
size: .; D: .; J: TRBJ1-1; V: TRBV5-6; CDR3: CASSLQGGWTEAFF; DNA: TGTGCCAGCAGCTTGCAAGGAGGGTGGACTGAAGCTTTCTTT
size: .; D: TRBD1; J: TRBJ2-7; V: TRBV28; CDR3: CAADRGDEQYF; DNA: TGTGCGGCGGACAGGGGGGACGAGCAGTACTTC